Detailed here is one T cell receptor beta chain. Participant age was roughly 18 to 90 years, and participants resided in about 25 US areas. Two consecutive negative NP/OP PCR tests, clearance, or resolved symptoms defined Cohort 3 recovery. These data belong to a study of blood T cell repertoires in COVID-19. Study-level information: Nucleic acid was either cDNA or gDNA, and it came from T cells, B-cell-depleted T cells, or PBMCs.

In the authors' methods: Estimation of nucleated cell counts relied on the amplification of reference gene primers. Produced via immunoSEQ multiplex PCR; TCRdb's table is partial and in-frame only. That table furnishes V, J and clone size, whereas the DNA furnished D and trimming. Altogether around 160,000 clones are present, more than 75% being singletons, with the ten largest covering 6%. The CDR3 contains 13 residues. Trimming removed 6 bases from V and 6 bases from J; junction bases left unmatched: 7. Germline V gene data show CDR1 as SGHRS and CDR2 as YFSETQ. The chain carries TRBV5-1 and TRBJ1-2; the match to TRBD1 covers 8 bases. The receptor's source is a man in his forties or fifties who had recovered from COVID-19. Sequenced: PBMCs or T cells enriched from blood (not recorded which). The CDR3 nucleotides are TGCGCCAGCACCCTAACAGGGGGAGATGGCTACACCTTC. This encodes CASTLTGGDGYTF.